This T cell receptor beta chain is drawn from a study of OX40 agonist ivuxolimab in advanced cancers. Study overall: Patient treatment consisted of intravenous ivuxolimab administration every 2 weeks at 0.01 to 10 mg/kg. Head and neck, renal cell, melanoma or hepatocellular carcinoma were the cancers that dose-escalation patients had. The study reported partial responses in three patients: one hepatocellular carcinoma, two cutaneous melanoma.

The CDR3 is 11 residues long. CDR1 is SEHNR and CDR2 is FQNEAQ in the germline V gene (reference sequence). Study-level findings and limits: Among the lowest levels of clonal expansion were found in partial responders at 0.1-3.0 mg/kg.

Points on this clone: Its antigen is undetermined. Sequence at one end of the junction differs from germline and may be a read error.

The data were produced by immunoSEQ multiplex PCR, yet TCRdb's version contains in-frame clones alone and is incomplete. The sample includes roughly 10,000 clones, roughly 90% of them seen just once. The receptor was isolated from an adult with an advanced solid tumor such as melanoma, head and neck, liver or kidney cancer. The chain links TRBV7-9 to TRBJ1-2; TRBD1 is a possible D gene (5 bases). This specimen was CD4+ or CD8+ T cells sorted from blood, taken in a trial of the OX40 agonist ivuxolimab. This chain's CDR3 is CASSAGTALLF. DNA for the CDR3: TGTGCCAGCAGCGCCGGGACGGCCCTCCTCTTC.